A single sample gave rise to the 2 T cell receptor beta chains below, sequenced in a study of blood T cell repertoires in COVID-19. The assay was immunoSEQ multiplex PCR, and TCRdb's table has in-frame clones only and misses some. The sample has about 140,000 clones; around nine tenths are singletons. The source material was peripheral blood. The receptors derive from a human donor in a cohort sampled during active COVID-19.

The V and J genes are TRBV7-2 and TRBJ2-1, with TRBD2 identical over 9 bases. J gave up 7 bases and V 5 bases, and 9 bases lay outside the gene matches. Germline V lookup: CDR1 SGHTA, CDR2 FQGNSA. This CDR3 spans 15 amino acids. Written as DNA, the CDR3 is TGTGCCAGCAGCCCAATTGCGGGGGGGTTGAATGAGCAGTTCTTC. Its translation is CASSPIAGGLNEQFF.

The genes are TRBV7-6 and TRBJ2-7, with D possibly matching TRBD2 (5 bases). CDR3 length: 15 residues. CDR1 is SGHVS and CDR2 is FNYEAQ in the germline V gene. V was pared by 5 bases and J by 1 base, with 15 bases between. The CDR3 DNA is TGTGCCAGCAGCACAACTGGTCGGGGTTCCTACGAGCAGTACTTC. This gives the protein CASSTTGRGSYEQYF.